This T cell receptor beta chain stems from a study of T cell clones after liver transplantation. Turning to the study itself: TCRbeta sequencing after a pre-transplant mixed lymphocyte reaction identified graft-donor-reactive clones, later tracked in post-transplant blood. Patients counted as tolerant after at least one year off all immunosuppression, enzymes not exceeding twice normal.

Assay: immunoSEQ multiplex PCR; the TCRdb copy retains only in-frame clones and omits some. The repertoire has roughly 100,000 clones, about 88% of them found once; the top ten carry roughly 3.1%. This clonotype was sampled from a human patient who received a liver transplant. T cells may partly derive from the graft donor. Sequenced material: CD4+ T cells from blood, taken approximately 43 months after liver transplant.

The CDR3 sequence is CASSKDGNTIYF. CDR3 in DNA: TGTGCCAGCAGCAAAGATGGAAACACCATATATTTT. V and J are TRBV9 and TRBJ1-3; no clear D gene. The CDR3 has 12 residues. CDR1 is SGDLS and CDR2 is YYNGEE in the germline V gene. Trimming removed 4 bases from V and 3 bases from J, with 5 bases in between.